What follows describes a single TCR beta chain. This record belongs to a study of blood T cell repertoires in COVID-19. Germline values: CDR1 MDHEN, CDR2 SYDVKM. V was pared by 2 bases and J by 4 bases, with 11 bases between. This CDR3 contains 14 residues. Original processing notes: The authors estimated nucleated cell counts from reference gene primer amplification. Only in-frame clones appear in the TCRdb table, and some are missing; sequencing was by immunoSEQ multiplex PCR. D and trimming come from the DNA, and the V and J calls and clone size come from that table. The sample comprises hundreds of thousands of clones, around 90% of which are singletons, and around 1.5% rests with the top ten.

The chain combines TRBV28 with TRBJ1-2; D unresolved. The source material was peripheral blood. This receptor was obtained from a man of 80 years or more with acute or convalescent COVID-19. The CDR3 loop is CASSLMPGLYGYTF. CDR3 coding DNA: TGTGCCAGCAGTTTAATGCCCGGACTCTATGGCTACACCTTC.